This TCR beta chain was identified during a study of beta chain features in type 1 diabetes. General study results and limits: Shorter TCRB CDR3s, moderately but significantly so, were found in Type 1 diabetes patients in all four CD4+ subsets.

The junction had 11 bases not matched to a gene; V was cut back by 4 bases and J by 7 bases. The V gene's germline CDR1 is SGHNT and CDR2 YYREEE (reference sequence). This CDR3 is built from 16 residues. TCRB transcripts that were expressed got sequenced, as all of the isolated RNA had been reverse transcribed. The data were produced by immunoSEQ multiplex PCR, yet TCRdb's version contains in-frame clones alone and is incomplete. The data hold 640,000 or so clones, with roughly 13% observed a single time. This clone has only a few counts. The antigen is undetermined. The chain employs TRBV5-4 and TRBJ2-1; 10 nucleotides agree with TRBD2. The sample comprised naive CD4+ T cells from blood. This clonotype was sampled from a man aged 18 to 35 with type 1 diabetes. CDR3 DNA sequence: TGTGCCAGCAGCCCCGAACTAGCGGGGTCTAGGAATGAGCAGTTCTTC. As protein: CASSPELAGSRNEQFF.